Listed below are T cell receptor beta chains from one sample, sequenced in a study of blood T cell repertoires in COVID-19. Using immunoSEQ multiplex PCR, the repertoire was profiled, and TCRdb retains in-frame clones only, with some absent. This table holds 200,000 to 250,000 clones, roughly 86% found once. The source material was peripheral blood. The receptors derive from a woman older than 75 with COVID-19, enrolled during active disease. The CDR3 runs from the conserved cysteine through the conserved F or W. Fields, in order: V gene, D gene, clone size, J gene, CDR3 DNA, CDR3 protein. D genes are given only for firm matches. A row's size may be missing; if present it is once, few, many or a size class.

v_gene: TRBV10-2
d_gene: TRBD2
abundance: -
j_gene: TRBJ2-3
CDR3nt: TGCGCCAGCAGGTTACCGCGGGGGGCCATTAACACAGATACGCAGTATTTT
CDR3aa: CASRLPRGAINTDTQYF

v_gene: TRBV3-1/TRBV3-2
d_gene: -
abundance: -
j_gene: TRBJ1-2
CDR3nt: TGTGCCAGCAGCCAAGATCTGTTCTGGGCAGGGCGACACACCTTC
CDR3aa: CASSQDLFWAGRHTF

v_gene: TRBV4-2
d_gene: -
abundance: -
j_gene: TRBJ2-2
CDR3nt: TGTGCCAGCAGCCAAGTAGCGTCGAACACCGGGGAGCTGTTTTTT
CDR3aa: CASSQVASNTGELFF

v_gene: TRBV2
d_gene: TRBD2
abundance: -
j_gene: TRBJ2-5
CDR3nt: TGTGCCAGCACCCCCGGGGGACTAGCAGGAGAGACCCAGTACTTC
CDR3aa: CASTPGGLAGETQYF

v_gene: TRBV5-1
d_gene: -
abundance: -
j_gene: TRBJ1-3
CDR3nt: TGCGCCAGCAGCATGAATCAGGGGACCAGTTCTTCTGGAAACACCATATATTTT
CDR3aa: CASSMNQGTSSSGNTIYF

v_gene: TRBV5-1
d_gene: -
abundance: -
j_gene: TRBJ1-6
CDR3nt: TGCGCCAGCAGCTTGGGCGTGCCTGCGGGTTCACCCCTCCACTTT
CDR3aa: CASSLGVPAGSPLHF

v_gene: TRBV14
d_gene: -
abundance: -
j_gene: TRBJ1-2
CDR3nt: TGTGCCAGCAGCCAAGTGCGGGGAGATCCTTATGGCTACACCTTC
CDR3aa: CASSQVRGDPYGYTF

v_gene: TRBV29-1
d_gene: TRBD2
abundance: -
j_gene: TRBJ2-5
CDR3nt: TGCAGCGTTTCTATAGCGGGGTACTCCCAAGAGACCCAGTACTTC
CDR3aa: CSVSIAGYSQETQYF

v_gene: TRBV10-3
d_gene: -
abundance: once
j_gene: TRBJ1-1
CDR3nt: TGTGCCATCAGTGAGTCGACGGGAAAAGCTTTCTTT
CDR3aa: CAISESTGKAFF

v_gene: TRBV9
d_gene: TRBD2
abundance: -
j_gene: TRBJ2-3
CDR3nt: TGTGCCAGCAGCGTGACTCTAGCGGGGGGCACAGATACGCAGTATTTT
CDR3aa: CASSVTLAGGTDTQYF

v_gene: TRBV28
d_gene: TRBD1
abundance: -
j_gene: TRBJ1-1
CDR3nt: TGTGCCAGCAGTATCGGGACAGGGGAGGCGAAATGGTCATTAAACAAGAACACTGAAGCTTTCTTT
CDR3aa: CASSIGTGEAKWSLNKNTEAFF

v_gene: TRBV5-1
d_gene: -
abundance: -
j_gene: TRBJ1-1
CDR3nt: TGCGCCAGCAGCTTGGCCGCAGGGTTTGGGAACACTGAAGCTTTCTTT
CDR3aa: CASSLAAGFGNTEAFF

v_gene: TRBV9
d_gene: -
abundance: -
j_gene: TRBJ1-4
CDR3nt: TGTGCCAGCAGCCTTCAACAGGGCTGGGATGAAAAACTGTTTTTT
CDR3aa: CASSLQQGWDEKLFF